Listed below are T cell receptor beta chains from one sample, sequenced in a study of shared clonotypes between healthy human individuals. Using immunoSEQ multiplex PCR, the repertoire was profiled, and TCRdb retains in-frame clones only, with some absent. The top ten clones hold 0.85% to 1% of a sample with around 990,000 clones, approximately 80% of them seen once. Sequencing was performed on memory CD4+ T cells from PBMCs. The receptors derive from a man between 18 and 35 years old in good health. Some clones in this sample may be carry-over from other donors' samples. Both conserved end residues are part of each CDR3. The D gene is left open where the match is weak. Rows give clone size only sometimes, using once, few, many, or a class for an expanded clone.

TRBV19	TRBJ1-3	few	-	TGTGCCAGTAGTCCCCCAGGCCTCCACACCATATATTTT	CASSPPGLHTIYF
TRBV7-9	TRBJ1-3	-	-	TGTGCCAGCAGCTTAGTCTTCACTGCCGGGGAAAACACCATATATTTT	CASSLVFTAGENTIYF
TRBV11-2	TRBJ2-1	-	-	TGTGCCAGCAGCTTAGTAGCCAGTGAGCAGTTCTTC	CASSLVASEQFF
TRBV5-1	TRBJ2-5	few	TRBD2	TGCGCCAGCTGCTCGCTAGCGGGAACGGGAGAGACCCAGTACTTC	CASCSLAGTGETQYF
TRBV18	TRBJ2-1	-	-	TGTGCCAGCTCACCCCTTTCCGGGAGCTCCTACAATGAGCAGTTCTTC	CASSPLSGSSYNEQFF
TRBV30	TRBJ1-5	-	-	TGTGCCTGGAGTGTAAAGGCCCCCTCGGGACCCCAGCATTTT	CAWSVKAPSGPQHF
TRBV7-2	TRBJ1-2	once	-	TGTGCCAGCAGCCCAATGGTCGGGGCAGAGTATTATGGCTACACCTTC	CASSPMVGAEYYGYTF
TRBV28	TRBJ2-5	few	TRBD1	TGTGCCAGCAGTTCAAGACGGACAGGGCTCGGGGAGACCCAGTACTTC	CASSSRRTGLGETQYF
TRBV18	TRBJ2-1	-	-	TGTGCCAGCTCACCACCAGGGTACAATGAGCAGTTCTTC	CASSPPGYNEQFF
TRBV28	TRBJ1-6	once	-	TGTGCCAGCAGTTTAAGCCCCGGATACCATAATTCACCCCTCCACTTT	CASSLSPGYHNSPLHF
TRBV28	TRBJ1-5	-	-	TGTGCCAGCAGTTTGGTATGGAGCAATCAGCCCCAGCATTTT	CASSLVWSNQPQHF
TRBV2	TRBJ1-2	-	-	TGTGCCAGCAGTGACAGGGGCACTTTTCGTGGCTACACCTTC	CASSDRGTFRGYTF
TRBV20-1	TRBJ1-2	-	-	TGCCTGGGGGGCTATGGCTACACCTTC	CLGGYGYTF
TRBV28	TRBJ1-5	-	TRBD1	TGTGCCAGCAGCTCGGACAGGGGGGTTGTTCAGCCCCAGCATTTT	CASSSDRGVVQPQHF
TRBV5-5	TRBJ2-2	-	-	TGTGCCAGCAGCTTGTACGGGAGCTACACCGGGGAGCTGTTTTTT	CASSLYGSYTGELFF
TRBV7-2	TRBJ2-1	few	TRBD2	TGTGCCAGCAACGAACCGGGACTAGCGGTCAATGAGCAGTTCTTC	CASNEPGLAVNEQFF
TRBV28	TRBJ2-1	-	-	TGTGCCAGCAGTCCGAACAGGCCAATTGAGCAGTTCTTC	CASSPNRPIEQFF
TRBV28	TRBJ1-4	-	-	TGTGCCAGCACCTCGGGCCGCGGAGGGGTCGAAAAACTGTTTTTT	CASTSGRGGVEKLFF
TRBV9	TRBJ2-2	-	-	TGTGCCAGCAGTGCAGCCGGGACCTACACCGGGGAGCTGTTTTTT	CASSAAGTYTGELFF
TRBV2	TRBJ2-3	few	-	TGTGCCAGCAGCCGACAGGACATACCTGGCACAGATACGCAGTATTTT	CASSRQDIPGTDTQYF
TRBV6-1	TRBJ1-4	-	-	TGTGCCAGCAGTGAAAGAGGGTTCGAAAAACTGTTTTTT	CASSERGFEKLFF
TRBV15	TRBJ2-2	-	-	TGTGCCACCAGCAGAGGCACCACCGAAAATACCGGGGAGCTGTTTTTT	CATSRGTTENTGELFF
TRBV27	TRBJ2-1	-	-	TGTGCCAGCAGTTACTCGGATCGAAATGAGCAGTTCTTC	CASSYSDRNEQFF
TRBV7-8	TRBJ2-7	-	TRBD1	TGTGCCAGCAGCCCCCGGGACAGGACGTCCTACGAGCAGTACTTC	CASSPRDRTSYEQYF
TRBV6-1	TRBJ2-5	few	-	TGTGCCAGCAAAAGGTCAGGCCGAGGGGGGACCCAGTACTTC	CASKRSGRGGTQYF
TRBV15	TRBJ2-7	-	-	TGTGCCACCAGCAGAGGAAGGACCTACGAGCAGTACTTC	CATSRGRTYEQYF
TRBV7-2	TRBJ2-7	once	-	TGTGCCAGCAGCTTAGCGTCGGGTAGGAGCTCCTACGAGCAGTACTTC	CASSLASGRSSYEQYF
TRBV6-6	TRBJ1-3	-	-	TGTGCCAGCAGTTACTCCGGGGTCCCTGGAAACACCATATATTTT	CASSYSGVPGNTIYF
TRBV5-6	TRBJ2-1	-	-	TGTGCCAGCAGCTCGCTAGCTGATTACAATGAGCAGTTCTTC	CASSSLADYNEQFF
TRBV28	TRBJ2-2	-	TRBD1	TGTGCCGTCTCAGGGGGCAAAAGCACCGGGGAGCTGTTTTTT	CAVSGGKSTGELFF
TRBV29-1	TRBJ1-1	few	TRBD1	TGCAGCGCCGCGGGGACAGGGAGGCTCACTGAAGCTTTCTTT	CSAAGTGRLTEAFF
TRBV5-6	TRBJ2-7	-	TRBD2	TGTGCCAGCAGTCTAGCGGGAGGGAGCAACGAGCAGTACTTC	CASSLAGGSNEQYF
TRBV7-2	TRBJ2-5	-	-	TGTGCCAGCAGCTTAGAACTGAATCGTGGACTAAGGATAGAGACCCAGTACTTC	CASSLELNRGLRIETQYF
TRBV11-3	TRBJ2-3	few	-	TGTGCCAGCAGCTTAGAAGCGTTAGATACGCAGTATTTT	CASSLEALDTQYF
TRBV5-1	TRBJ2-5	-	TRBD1	TGCGCCAGCAGCGAGACAGGGGGACAAGAGACCCAGTACTTC	CASSETGGQETQYF
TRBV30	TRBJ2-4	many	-	TGTGCCTGGAGTGTAGGCGTCTATCGGCTAGCCAAAAACATTCAGTACTTC	CAWSVGVYRLAKNIQYF
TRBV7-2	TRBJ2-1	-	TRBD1	TGTGCCAGCAGCCGGACAGGGGTCTACAATGAGCAGTTCTTC	CASSRTGVYNEQFF
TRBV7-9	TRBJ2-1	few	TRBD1	TGTGCCAGCAGCTTGGCGGGACAGGGGTTGAGCTATGAGCAGTTCTTC	CASSLAGQGLSYEQFF
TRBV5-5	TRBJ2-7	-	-	TGTGCCAGCAGCTTCGGCATTGCCTACGAGCAGTACTTC	CASSFGIAYEQYF
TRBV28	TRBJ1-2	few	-	TGTGCCAGCAGTGCCCCAGGGTTCGGCTACACCTTC	CASSAPGFGYTF
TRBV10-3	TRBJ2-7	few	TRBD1	TGTGCCATCAGTGTCCGACAGGGCCCAAGTAGCGAGCAGTACTTC	CAISVRQGPSSEQYF
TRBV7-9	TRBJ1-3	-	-	TGTGCCAGCAGTTATAGCGTTCTCGACACCATATATTTT	CASSYSVLDTIYF
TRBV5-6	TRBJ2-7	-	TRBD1	TGTGCCAGCAGCTTGCGTGGACAGGCTACGGACGAGCAGTACTTC	CASSLRGQATDEQYF
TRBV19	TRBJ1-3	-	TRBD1	TGTGCCAGTAGCCGACAGGGGATCTCTGGAAACACCATATATTTT	CASSRQGISGNTIYF
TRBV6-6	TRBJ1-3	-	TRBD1	TGTGCCAGTGCGGACAGGTCCCGCTCTGGAAACACCATATATTTT	CASADRSRSGNTIYF
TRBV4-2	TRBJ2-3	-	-	TGTGCCAGCAGCCAAGATCGTCGGCCGGGTAGAGATACGCAGTATTTT	CASSQDRRPGRDTQYF
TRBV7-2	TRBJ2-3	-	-	TGTGCCAGCAGCTTTGTCACCACAGATACGCAGTATTTT	CASSFVTTDTQYF
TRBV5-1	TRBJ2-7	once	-	TGCGCCAGCAGCTTGGAAGGATTCCCGACCTACGAGCAGTACTTC	CASSLEGFPTYEQYF
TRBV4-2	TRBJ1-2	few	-	TGTGCCAGCAGCCAAGATGAGCAGGGGTCGATCTATGGCTACACCTTC	CASSQDEQGSIYGYTF
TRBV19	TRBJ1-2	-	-	TGTGCCAGTAGTAACGTCGGGGCTCAGTACTATGGCTACACCTTC	CASSNVGAQYYGYTF
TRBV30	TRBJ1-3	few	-	TGTGCCTGGAGTGTAAGTGGAGGGAACACCATATATTTT	CAWSVSGGNTIYF
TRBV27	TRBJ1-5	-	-	TGTGCCAGCAGTTTCGGCCGGGGCAATCAGCCCCAGCATTTT	CASSFGRGNQPQHF
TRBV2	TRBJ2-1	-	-	TGTGCCAGCTACGGTTCGGGGGCTTTTTACAATGAGCAGTTCTTC	CASYGSGAFYNEQFF
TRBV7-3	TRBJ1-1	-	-	TGTGCCAGCAGCTTAAGGGGGGCAGAGAACACTGAAGCTTTCTTT	CASSLRGAENTEAFF
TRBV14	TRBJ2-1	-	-	TGTGCCAGCAGCCAACTCCCAGGGGCCAGCTCCTACAATGAGCAGTTCTTC	CASSQLPGASSYNEQFF